A selection of T cell receptor beta chains follows, all from one sample in a study of cytomegalovirus exposure and HLA in healthy donors. The assay was immunoSEQ multiplex PCR, and TCRdb's table has in-frame clones only and misses some. This repertoire shows 55,000 to 75,000 clones, 55% to 65% found once; its top ten account for about 3%. Sequencing input: PBMCs. These receptors were collected from a young man in good health and CMV-seronegative. Each CDR3 is given with its conserved first and last residue. D genes are given only for firm matches. For some rows the clone size is stated as once, few or many, or as a class when expanded; others skip it.

j_gene,d_gene,v_gene,abundance,CDR3aa,CDR3nt
TRBJ1-1,-,TRBV9,few,CASSPDTVF,TGTGCCAGCAGCCCCGACACGGTCTTT
TRBJ2-1,-,TRBV6-6,-,CASSYGLDRSYNEQFF,TGTGCCAGCAGTTACGGGCTGGACAGATCCTACAATGAGCAGTTCTTC
TRBJ2-2,-,TRBV2,-,CASAGLRGTGELFF,TGTGCCAGCGCGGGACTTCGAGGGACCGGGGAGCTGTTTTTT
TRBJ1-5,-,TRBV19,-,CASRGRTLPWPQHF,TGTGCCAGTAGGGGTCGGACACTACCGTGGCCCCAGCATTTT
TRBJ2-5,TRBD1,TRBV7-7,few,CASSFDRAETQYF,TGTGCCAGCAGTTTCGACAGGGCAGAGACCCAGTACTTC
TRBJ2-7,TRBD1,TRBV15,-,CATSRAGTGGYEQYF,TGTGCCACCAGCAGAGCCGGGACAGGGGGATACGAGCAGTACTTC
TRBJ2-5,-,TRBV13,few,CASSIQGETQYF,TGTGCCAGCAGCATCCAGGGGGAGACCCAGTACTTC
TRBJ2-7,-,TRBV6-6,-,CASSYSRGPNYEQYF,TGTGCCAGCAGTTACAGCAGGGGCCCTAACTACGAGCAGTACTTC
TRBJ2-3,-,TRBV7-2,-,CASSPDTRTDTQYF,TGTGCCAGCAGCCCTGACACCCGCACAGATACGCAGTATTTT
TRBJ1-6,-,TRBV5-1,-,CASSLDGDNSPLHF,TGCGCCAGCAGCTTAGACGGAGACAATTCACCCCTCCACTTT
TRBJ2-3,TRBD2,TRBV10-3,-,CATCGGAGGTDTQYF,TGTGCCACTTGCGGGGGGGCGGGGGGCACAGATACGCAGTATTTT
TRBJ2-2,TRBD1,TRBV7-7,-,CASSKTGVAGELFF,TGTGCCAGCAGCAAAACAGGGGTTGCCGGGGAGCTGTTTTTT
TRBJ1-5,TRBD1,TRBV6-5,few,CASSLDRVEPQHF,TGTGCCAGCAGTTTGGACAGGGTAGAGCCCCAGCATTTT
TRBJ2-1,TRBD2,TRBV7-7,-,CASSITGGYNEQFF,TGTGCCAGCAGCATAACGGGAGGATACAATGAGCAGTTCTTC
TRBJ2-1,TRBD1,TRBV12-5,-,CASGQGTGFYNEQFF,TGTGCTAGTGGCCAGGGGACAGGTTTTTACAATGAGCAGTTCTTC
TRBJ1-2,-,TRBV4-2,-,CASSQEEGRLGYTF,TGTGCCAGCAGCCAAGAGGAGGGCCGGCTGGGCTACACCTTC
TRBJ2-5,TRBD2,TRBV7-6,-,CASSKLADGETQYF,TGTGCCAGCAGCAAACTAGCGGACGGAGAGACCCAGTACTTC
TRBJ1-4,TRBD1,TRBV6-6,-,CASSLGQGTANEKLFF,TGTGCCAGCAGCCTCGGACAGGGGACGGCTAATGAAAAACTGTTTTTT
TRBJ2-7,-,TRBV7-6,-,CASSLVAPEGASSYEQYF,TGTGCCAGCAGCTTAGTTGCACCAGAGGGAGCCAGCTCCTACGAGCAGTACTTC
TRBJ2-6,-,TRBV5-5,few,CASSLVAGTGANVLTF,TGTGCCAGCAGCTTGGTGGCGGGTACTGGGGCCAACGTCCTGACTTTC
TRBJ1-2,-,TRBV7-9,-,CASSFKDRMRGYTF,TGTGCCAGCAGCTTCAAAGACAGGATGCGAGGCTACACCTTC
TRBJ1-3,-,TRBV13,-,CASSLIGQLSSGNTIYF,TGTGCCAGCAGCTTAATAGGACAGCTCAGCTCTGGAAACACCATATATTTT
TRBJ2-3,-,TRBV6-1,once,CASSTGTADTQYF,TGTGCCAGCAGTACAGGGACGGCAGATACGCAGTATTTT
TRBJ1-1,TRBD1,TRBV2,-,CASITQGTTEAFF,TGTGCCAGCATCACACAGGGGACCACTGAAGCTTTCTTT
TRBJ1-1,-,TRBV30,-,CAWSAGGNMNTEAFF,TGTGCCTGGAGTGCCGGCGGGAACATGAACACTGAAGCTTTCTTT
TRBJ1-6,-,TRBV7-6,-,CASSFGDNNSPLHF,TGTGCCAGCAGCTTCGGGGACAATAATTCACCCCTCCACTTT
TRBJ2-6,-,TRBV14,-,CASSQASGANVLTF,TGTGCCAGCAGCCAGGCCTCTGGGGCCAACGTCCTGACTTTC
TRBJ2-4,TRBD1,TRBV30,-,CAGDRTVLAKNIQYF,TGTGCTGGGGACAGAACCGTACTAGCCAAAAACATTCAGTACTTC
TRBJ2-1,TRBD2,TRBV6-5,-,CASSHSGGSYNEQFF,TGTGCCAGCAGTCATAGCGGGGGCTCCTACAATGAGCAGTTCTTC
TRBJ1-2,TRBD1,TRBV30,few,CAWSRQGRYGYTF,TGTGCCTGGAGTCGACAGGGGAGGTATGGCTACACCTTC
TRBJ1-1,-,TRBV6-6,-,CASKHPGGLGAFF,TGTGCCAGTAAACATCCGGGGGGGTTAGGCGCTTTCTTT
TRBJ2-1,-,TRBV19,-,CASSRQDNEQFF,TGTGCCAGTAGTCGCCAGGACAATGAGCAGTTCTTC
TRBJ1-1,TRBD1,TRBV29-1,few,CSGTGTGGYTEAFF,TGCAGCGGTACCGGGACAGGGGGTTATACTGAAGCTTTCTTT
TRBJ2-1,TRBD2,TRBV7-9,-,CASSPLAGGRHEQFF,TGTGCCAGCAGCCCACTAGCGGGGGGGCGGCATGAGCAGTTCTTC
TRBJ1-1,TRBD1,TRBV2,-,CASRGDRETEAFF,TGTGCCAGCAGGGGGGACAGGGAAACTGAAGCTTTCTTT
TRBJ2-5,TRBD1,TRBV10-3,few,CAISEFGQGQGSRAETQYF,TGTGCCATCAGTGAATTCGGACAGGGTCAGGGGTCAAGAGCGGAGACCCAGTACTTC
TRBJ2-7,TRBD2,TRBV4-1,-,CASSQGPGRAYEQYF,TGCGCCAGCAGCCAAGGACCCGGGAGGGCCTACGAGCAGTACTTC
TRBJ2-7,-,TRBV13,-,CASSLLYEQYF,TGTGCCAGCAGCTTACTCTACGAGCAGTACTTC
TRBJ2-1,TRBD2,TRBV15,-,CATSRGRGGQNEQFF,TGTGCCACCAGCCGAGGACGGGGGGGCCAAAATGAGCAGTTCTTC
TRBJ2-4,-,TRBV5-1,-,CASSLEGGNIQYF,TGCGCCAGCAGCTTGGAAGGAGGAAACATTCAGTACTTC